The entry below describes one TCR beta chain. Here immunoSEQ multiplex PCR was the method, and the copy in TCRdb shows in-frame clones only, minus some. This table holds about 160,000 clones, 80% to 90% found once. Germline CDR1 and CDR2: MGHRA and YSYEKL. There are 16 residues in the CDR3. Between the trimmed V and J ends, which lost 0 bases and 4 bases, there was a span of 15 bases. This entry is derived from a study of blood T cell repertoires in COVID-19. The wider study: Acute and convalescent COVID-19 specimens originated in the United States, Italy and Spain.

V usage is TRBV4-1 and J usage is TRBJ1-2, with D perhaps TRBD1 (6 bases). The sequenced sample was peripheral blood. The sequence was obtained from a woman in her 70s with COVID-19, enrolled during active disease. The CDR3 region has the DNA TGCGCCAGCAGCCAAGACGCGACAGGCCTTTTCTATGGCTACACCTTC. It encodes CASSQDATGLFYGYTF.